This T cell receptor (beta chain) came from a study of T cells in Graves' hyperthyroidism and ophthalmopathy. Study context: Pretreatment peripheral blood was obtained at initial diagnosis. Findings and limits, study-wide: In the analysis, a 13 V-J model separated ophthalmopathy from stable hyperthyroidism.

This clonotype was seen many times. Its antigen is as yet unknown. Using RNA transcripts as the source, TCR beta CDR3 regions were amplified. An initial round of RT-PCR targeting the TCR CDR3 relied on the HTBI primer set. Via MiXCR, TCRdb re-called the multiplex PCR reads, giving one row per CDR3 protein. The data hold about 410,000 distinct CDR3 sequences, with 14% to 15% observed a single time. V shed 1 base and J shed 4 bases, with 13 bases lying between them. The CDR3 loop spans 15 amino acids. Germline CDR1 and CDR2: LGHDT and YNNKEL (reference sequence). Reasons for excluding patients were uncontrolled infection, other autoimmune disease, pregnancy or lactation. On the basis of clinical symptoms, serum thyroxine and TRAb, thyroid ultrasound and orbital computed tomography, diagnoses were made.

What was sequenced was blood. J is TRBJ1-2 and V is TRBV3-1; D is unclear. The sequence came from a man aged 18-30 years with Graves' ophthalmopathy. CDR3 sequence reads: CASSQGVEAPYGYTF. In DNA form, the CDR3 reads TGTGCCAGCAGCCAAGGGGTGGAGGCCCCCTATGGCTACACCTTC.